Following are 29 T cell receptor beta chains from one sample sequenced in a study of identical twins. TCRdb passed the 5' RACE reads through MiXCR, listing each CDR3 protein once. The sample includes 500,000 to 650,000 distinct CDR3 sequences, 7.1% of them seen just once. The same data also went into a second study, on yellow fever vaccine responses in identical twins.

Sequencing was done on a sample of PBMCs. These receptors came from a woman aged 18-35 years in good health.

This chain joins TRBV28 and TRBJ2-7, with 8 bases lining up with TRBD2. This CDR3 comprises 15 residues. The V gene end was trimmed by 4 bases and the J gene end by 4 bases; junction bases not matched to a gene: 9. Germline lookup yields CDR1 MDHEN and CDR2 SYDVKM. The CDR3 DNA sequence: TGTGCCAGCAGTTCCCCCGACGGGAGGGGGTACGAGCAGTACTTC. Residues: CASSSPDGRGYEQYF.

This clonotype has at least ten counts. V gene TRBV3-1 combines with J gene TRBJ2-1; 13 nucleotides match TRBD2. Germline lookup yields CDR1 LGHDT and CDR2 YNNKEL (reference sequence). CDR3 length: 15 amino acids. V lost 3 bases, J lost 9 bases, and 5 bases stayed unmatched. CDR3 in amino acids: CASSQTSGRRGEQFF. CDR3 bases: TGTGCCAGCAGCCAGACTAGCGGGAGGAGAGGTGAGCAGTTCTTC.

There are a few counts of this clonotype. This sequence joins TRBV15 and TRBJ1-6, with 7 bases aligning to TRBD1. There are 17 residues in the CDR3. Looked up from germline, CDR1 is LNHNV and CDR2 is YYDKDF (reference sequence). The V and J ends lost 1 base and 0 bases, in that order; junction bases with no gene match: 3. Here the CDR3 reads CATSRGQGSSYNSPLHF. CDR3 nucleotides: TGTGCCACCAGCAGAGGACAGGGAAGCTCCTATAATTCACCCCTCCACTTT.

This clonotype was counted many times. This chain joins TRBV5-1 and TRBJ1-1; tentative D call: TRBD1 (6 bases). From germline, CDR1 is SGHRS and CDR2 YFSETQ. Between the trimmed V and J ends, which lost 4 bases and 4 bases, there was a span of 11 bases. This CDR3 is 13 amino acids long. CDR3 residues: CASSQNRVTEAFF. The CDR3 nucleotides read TGCGCCAGCAGCCAGAACAGGGTCACTGAAGCTTTCTTT.

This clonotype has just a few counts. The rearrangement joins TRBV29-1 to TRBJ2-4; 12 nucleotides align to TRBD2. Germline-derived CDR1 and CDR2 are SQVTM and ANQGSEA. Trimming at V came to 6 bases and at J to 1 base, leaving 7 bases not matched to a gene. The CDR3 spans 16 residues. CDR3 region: CSVRTSGTSAKNIQYF. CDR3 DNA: TGCAGCGTGCGGACTAGCGGGACTTCTGCCAAAAACATTCAGTACTTC.

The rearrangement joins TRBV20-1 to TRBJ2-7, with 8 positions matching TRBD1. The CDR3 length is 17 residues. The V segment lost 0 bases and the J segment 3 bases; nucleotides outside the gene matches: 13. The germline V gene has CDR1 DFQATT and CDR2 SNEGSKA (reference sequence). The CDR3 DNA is TGCAGTGCTAGAGATCTGACAGGGGAATTATTAGGCTACGAGCAGTACGTC. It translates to CSARDLTGELLGYEQYV.

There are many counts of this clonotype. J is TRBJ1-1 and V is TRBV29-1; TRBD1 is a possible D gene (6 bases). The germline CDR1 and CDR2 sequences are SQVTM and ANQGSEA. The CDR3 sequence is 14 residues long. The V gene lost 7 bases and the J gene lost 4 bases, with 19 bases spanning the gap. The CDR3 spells CSGWTSGAPTEAFF. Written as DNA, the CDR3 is TGCAGCGGTTGGACGTCAGGGGCCCCCACTGAAGCTTTCTTT.

The CDR3 loop reads CSARVAPNEKLFF. The CDR3 nucleotides read TGCAGTGCTAGAGTGGCACCAAATGAAAAACTGTTTTTT. The J gene is TRBJ1-4, the V gene TRBV20-1; D not resolved. This CDR3 is 13 amino acids long. V was shortened by 1 base and J by 5 bases, with 8 bases between the two germline ends. From germline, CDR1 is DFQATT and CDR2 SNEGSKA (reference sequence).

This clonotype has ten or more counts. The CDR3 nucleotides are TGCAGCGTTGACGGGCAGGGACTCAACTATGGCTACACCTTC. As protein: CSVDGQGLNYGYTF. The chain employs TRBV29-1 and TRBJ1-2; the D gene is possibly TRBD1 (5 bases). CDR1 and CDR2 (germline): SQVTM, ANQGSEA. V dropped 3 bases and J dropped 2 bases, with 13 bases sitting between them. The CDR3 is made up of 14 amino acids.

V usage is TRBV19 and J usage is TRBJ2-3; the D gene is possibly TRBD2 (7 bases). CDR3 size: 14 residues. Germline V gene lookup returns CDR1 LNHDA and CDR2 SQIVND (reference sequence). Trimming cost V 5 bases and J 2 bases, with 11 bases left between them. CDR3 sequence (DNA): TGTGCCAGTAGTCGCGGGGGCCCCACAGATACGCAGTATTTT. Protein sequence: CASSRGGPTDTQYF.

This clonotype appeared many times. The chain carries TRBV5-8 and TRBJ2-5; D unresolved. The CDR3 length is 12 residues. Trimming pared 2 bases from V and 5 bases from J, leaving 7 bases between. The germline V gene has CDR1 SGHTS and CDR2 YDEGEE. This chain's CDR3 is CASSFLRETQYF. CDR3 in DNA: TGTGCCAGCAGCTTCCTTCGGGAGACCCAGTACTTC. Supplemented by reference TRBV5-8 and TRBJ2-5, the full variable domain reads EAGVTQSPTHLIKTRGQQATLRCSPISGHTSVYWYQQALGLGLQFLLWYDEGEERNRGNFPPRFSGRQFPNYSSELNVNALELEDSALYLCASSFLRETQYFGPGTRLLVL.

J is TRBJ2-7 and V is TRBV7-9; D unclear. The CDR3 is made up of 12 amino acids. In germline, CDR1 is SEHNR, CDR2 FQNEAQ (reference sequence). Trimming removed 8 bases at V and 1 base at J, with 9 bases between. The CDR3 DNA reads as TGTGCCAGCGGAGTAACATCCTACGAGCAGTACTTC. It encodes CASGVTSYEQYF.

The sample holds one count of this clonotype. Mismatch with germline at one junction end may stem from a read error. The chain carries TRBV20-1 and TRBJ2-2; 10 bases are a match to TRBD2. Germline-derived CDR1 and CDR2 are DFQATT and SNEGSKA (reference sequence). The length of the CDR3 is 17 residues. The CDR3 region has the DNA TGCTGTGCTAGGCCTACTACTAGCGGGATAGGTACCGGGGAGCTGTTTTTT. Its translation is CCARPTTSGIGTGELFF.

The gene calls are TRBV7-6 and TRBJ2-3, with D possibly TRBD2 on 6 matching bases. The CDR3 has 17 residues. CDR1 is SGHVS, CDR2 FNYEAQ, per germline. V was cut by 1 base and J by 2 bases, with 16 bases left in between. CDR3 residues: CASSLGSGGEVTDTQYF. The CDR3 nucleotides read TGTGCCAGCAGCTTAGGGTCCGGTGGGGAGGTCACAGATACGCAGTATTTT.

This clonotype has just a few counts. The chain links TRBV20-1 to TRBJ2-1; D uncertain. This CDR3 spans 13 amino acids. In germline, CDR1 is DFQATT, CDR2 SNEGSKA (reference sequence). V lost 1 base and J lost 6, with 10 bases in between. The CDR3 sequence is CSARGHTRNEQFF. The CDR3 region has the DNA TGCAGTGCTAGAGGACATACCCGCAATGAGCAGTTCTTC.

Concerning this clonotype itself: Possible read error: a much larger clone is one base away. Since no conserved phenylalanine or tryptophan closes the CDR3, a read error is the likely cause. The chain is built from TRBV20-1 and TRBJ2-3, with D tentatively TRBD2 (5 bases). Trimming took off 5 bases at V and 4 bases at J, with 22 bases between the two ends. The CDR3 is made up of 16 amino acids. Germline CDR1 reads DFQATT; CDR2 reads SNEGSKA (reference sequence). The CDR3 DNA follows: TGCAGTGCTTCCACGGGGAGAGGTGGAATCGCAGATACGCAGTATGTT. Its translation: CSASTGRGGIADTQYV.

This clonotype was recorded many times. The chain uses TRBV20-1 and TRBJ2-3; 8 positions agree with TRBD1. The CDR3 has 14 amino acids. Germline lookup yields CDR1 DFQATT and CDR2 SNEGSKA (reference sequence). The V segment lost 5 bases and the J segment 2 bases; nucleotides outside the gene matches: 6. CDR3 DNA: TGCAGTGCTCCTACAGGGGGGAACACAGATACGCAGTATTTT. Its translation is CSAPTGGNTDTQYF.

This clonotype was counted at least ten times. The CDR3: CASSPQGYTQYF. In DNA, the CDR3 is TGTGCCAGCTCACCACAGGGATATACGCAGTATTTT. The J gene is TRBJ2-3, the V gene TRBV18; no firm D call. V shed 1 base and J shed 7 bases, with 6 bases lying between them. Germline V gives CDR1 KGHSH, CDR2 LQKENI. The CDR3 contains 12 residues. Together with reference TRBV18 and TRBJ2-3, the CDR3 gives the full variable domain: NAGVMQNPRHLVRRRGQEARLRCSPMKGHSHVYWYRQLPEEGLKFMVYLQKENIIDESGMPKERFSAEFPKEGPSILRIQQVVRGDSAAYFCASSPQGYTQYFGPGTRLTVL.

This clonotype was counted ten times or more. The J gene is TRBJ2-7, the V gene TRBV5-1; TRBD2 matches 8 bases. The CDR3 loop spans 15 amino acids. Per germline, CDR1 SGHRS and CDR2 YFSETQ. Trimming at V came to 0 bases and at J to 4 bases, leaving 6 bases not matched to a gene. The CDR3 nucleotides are TGCGCCAGCAGCTTGGGTCCTAGCGGGTCTTACGAGCAGTACGTC. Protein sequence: CASSLGPSGSYEQYV.

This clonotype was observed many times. Here the CDR3 DNA reads TGTGCCAGCAGTTCCCCCCTTTCTAATGAGCAGTACTTC. It codes for CASSSPLSNEQYF. The V and J genes are TRBV27 and TRBJ2-7; D call uncertain. Germline V CDR1 and CDR2: MNHEY, SMNVEV (reference sequence). V shed 4 bases and J shed 7 bases, with 14 bases lying between them. This CDR3 contains 13 residues.

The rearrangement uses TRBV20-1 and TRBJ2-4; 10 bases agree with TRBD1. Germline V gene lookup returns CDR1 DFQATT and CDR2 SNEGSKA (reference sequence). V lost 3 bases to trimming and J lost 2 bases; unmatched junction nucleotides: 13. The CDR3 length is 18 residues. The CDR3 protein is CSASTVVDRGSTKNIQYF. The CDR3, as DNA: TGCAGTGCTAGTACGGTGGTGGACAGGGGGTCTACCAAAAACATTCAGTACTTC.

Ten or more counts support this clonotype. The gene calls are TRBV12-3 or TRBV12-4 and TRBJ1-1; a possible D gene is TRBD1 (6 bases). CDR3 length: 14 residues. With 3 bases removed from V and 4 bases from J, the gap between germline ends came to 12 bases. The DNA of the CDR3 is TGTGCCAGCAGTTTGGACAGCGGTGGCACTGAAGCTTTCTTT. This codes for CASSLDSGGTEAFF.

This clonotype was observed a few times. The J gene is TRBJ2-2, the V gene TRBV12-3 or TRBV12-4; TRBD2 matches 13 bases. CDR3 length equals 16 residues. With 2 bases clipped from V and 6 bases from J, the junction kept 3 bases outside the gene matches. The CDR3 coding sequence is TGTGCCAGCAGTTTACTGACTAGCGGGAGGCCCGGGGAGCTGTTTTTT. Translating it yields CASSLLTSGRPGELFF.

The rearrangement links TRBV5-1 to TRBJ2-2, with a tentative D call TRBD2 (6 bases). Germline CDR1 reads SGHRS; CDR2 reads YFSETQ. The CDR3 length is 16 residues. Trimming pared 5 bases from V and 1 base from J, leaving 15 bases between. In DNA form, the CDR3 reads TGCGCCAGCAGGACCGGGCGGGACGGGAACACCGGGGAGCTGTTTTTT. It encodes CASRTGRDGNTGELFF.

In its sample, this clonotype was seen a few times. The CDR3 here is CAISDLTTNTGELFF. The CDR3 bases are TGTGCCATCAGTGATCTAACTACAAACACCGGGGAGCTGTTTTTT. The chain employs TRBV10-3 and TRBJ2-2; D ambiguous. The CDR3 is 15 residues long. Trimming removed 3 bases from V and 2 bases from J, with 10 bases in between. CDR1 ENHRY and CDR2 SYGVKD come from the germline V gene.

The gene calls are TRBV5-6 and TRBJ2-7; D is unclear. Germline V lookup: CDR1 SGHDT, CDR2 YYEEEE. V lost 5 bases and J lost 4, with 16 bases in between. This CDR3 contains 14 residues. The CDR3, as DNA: TGTGCCAGCAGTTTTTCATTCCCCCCTTACGAGCAGTACTTC. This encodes CASSFSFPPYEQYF.

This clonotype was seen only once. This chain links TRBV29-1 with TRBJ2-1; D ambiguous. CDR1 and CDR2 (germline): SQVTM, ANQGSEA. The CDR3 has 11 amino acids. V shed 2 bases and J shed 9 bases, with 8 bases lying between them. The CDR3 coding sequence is TGCAGCGTTGAACGGCAGAGTGAGCAGTTCTTC. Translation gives CSVERQSEQFF.

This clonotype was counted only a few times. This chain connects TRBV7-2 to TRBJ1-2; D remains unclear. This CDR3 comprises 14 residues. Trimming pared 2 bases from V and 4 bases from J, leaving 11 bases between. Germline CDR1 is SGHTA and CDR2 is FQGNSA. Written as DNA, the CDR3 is TGTGCCAGCAGCTTAAATGGACGCCTCTATGGCTACACCTTC. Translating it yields CASSLNGRLYGYTF. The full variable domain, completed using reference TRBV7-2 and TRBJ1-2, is GAGVSQSPSNKVTEKGKDVELRCDPISGHTALYWYRQSLGQGLEFLIYFQGNSAPDKSGLPSDRFSAERTGGSVSTLTIQRTQQEDSAVYLCASSLNGRLYGYTFGSGTRLTVV.

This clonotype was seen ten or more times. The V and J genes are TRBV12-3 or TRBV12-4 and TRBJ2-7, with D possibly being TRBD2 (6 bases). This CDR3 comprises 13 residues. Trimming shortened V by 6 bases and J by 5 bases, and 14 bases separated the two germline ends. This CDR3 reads CASREAGRHEQYF. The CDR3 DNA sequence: TGTGCCAGCAGGGAGGCAGGGAGGCACGAGCAGTACTTC.